This entry lists 20 T cell receptor beta chains sequenced from one sample in a study of cytomegalovirus exposure and HLA in healthy donors. PCR was performed using 60 Vbeta and 13 Jbeta primers. The repertoire was sequenced with immunoSEQ multiplex PCR; TCRdb's copy has only in-frame clones and lacks some. Its table lists tens of thousands of clones. The sequenced material came from PBMCs. The receptors were gathered from a female donor in good health and CMV-seropositive.

V usage is TRBV7-5 and J usage is TRBJ2-7; the table's D gene call, TRBD2, was not cross checked with the DNA. TRBV7-5 is tagged as a pseudogene. The CDR3 has 15 amino acids. CDR3 protein: CARSFRTSGPYEQYF. Written as DNA, the CDR3 is TGTGCCAGAAGCTTCAGGACTAGCGGCCCCTACGAGCAGTACTTC.

The chain carries TRBV28 and TRBJ1-1, with 8 nucleotides matching TRBD1. There are 13 residues in the CDR3. With 6 bases clipped from V and 9 bases from J, the junction kept 9 bases outside the gene matches. The germline V gene encodes CDR1 MDHEN and CDR2 SYDVKM. CDR3 in amino acids: CASRQDRAQKAFF. CDR3 bases: TGTGCCAGCAGACAGGACAGGGCGCAGAAAGCTTTCTTT.

This chain links TRBV5-1 with TRBJ1-2; D ambiguous. The germline V gene has CDR1 SGHRS and CDR2 YFSETQ. The CDR3 has 15 amino acids. Trimming shortened V by 0 bases and J by 3 bases, and 12 bases separated the two germline ends. This CDR3 reads CASSLGQASHYGYTF. The CDR3 DNA reads as TGCGCCAGCAGCTTGGGGCAGGCCTCCCACTATGGCTACACCTTC.

The chain uses TRBV5-1 and TRBJ2-3; 11 bases are a match to TRBD2. Unmatched junction bases numbered 2, after V lost 0 bases and J lost 2 bases. Germline V CDR1 and CDR2: SGHRS, YFSETQ. The CDR3 is 16 amino acids. CDR3 residues: CASSLVSGGATDTQYF. The CDR3 DNA reads as TGCGCCAGCAGCTTGGTTAGCGGGGGGGCCACAGATACGCAGTATTTT.

V gene TRBV12-5 combines with J gene TRBJ1-6; weak D call: TRBD1 (6 bases). CDR1 is LGHNT and CDR2 is FRNRAP in the germline V gene. This CDR3 is built from 16 residues. Trimming took off 3 bases at V and 5 bases at J, with 14 bases between the two ends. The CDR3 coding sequence is TGTGCTAGTGGTTTCGGGTACAGGGCTGATAATTCACCCCTCCACTTT. Residues: CASGFGYRADNSPLHF.

J is TRBJ1-2 and V is TRBV18; D uncertain. V shed 1 base and J shed 4 bases, with 13 bases lying between them. Germline CDR1 is KGHSH and CDR2 is LQKENI. This CDR3 has 15 amino acids. CDR3 protein: CASSPQVQAGYGYTF. The CDR3 nucleotides are TGTGCCAGCTCACCACAGGTCCAGGCAGGCTATGGCTACACCTTC.

In regard to this clone: In the same sample, other DNA sequences code for this CDR3. This sequence joins TRBV5-1 and TRBJ1-1; 11 nucleotides align to TRBD1. The germline CDR1 and CDR2 sequences are SGHRS and YFSETQ. Trimming removed 2 bases from V and 2 bases from J; junction bases left unmatched: 2. The CDR3 is 15 residues long. The CDR3 sequence: CASSLGTGGNTEAFF. The CDR3 DNA is TGCGCCAGCAGCTTAGGGACAGGGGGAAACACTGAAGCTTTCTTT.

The J gene is TRBJ2-5, the V gene TRBV7-7, with 7 bases that match TRBD1. The CDR3 covers 13 residues. The germline V gene encodes CDR1 SSHAT and CDR2 FNYEAQ (reference sequence). CDR3 loop: CASGGQAGETQYF. The CDR3 DNA sequence: TGTGCTAGTGGAGGACAGGCTGGGGAGACCCAGTACTTC.

This chain uses TRBV6-1 with TRBJ2-7, with D possibly matching TRBD1 (6 bases). Looked up from germline, CDR1 is MNHNS and CDR2 is SASEGT. Between the trimmed V and J ends, which lost 4 bases and 1 base, there was a span of 8 bases. The CDR3 is made up of 13 amino acids. In DNA form, the CDR3 reads TGTGCCAGCAGTGTGAGGGGGTCCTACGAGCAGTACTTC. Translating it yields CASSVRGSYEQYF.

V is TRBV9 and J is TRBJ2-6; 10 bases agree with TRBD1. The CDR3 extends over 15 amino acids. J gave up 2 bases and V 5 bases, and 1 base lay outside the gene matches. The germline V gene encodes CDR1 SGDLS and CDR2 YYNGEE. The CDR3 DNA reads as TGTGCCAGCAGGACAGGGGGCACTGGGGCCAACGTCCTGACTTTC. Translated, it gives CASRTGGTGANVLTF.

The chain uses TRBV4-2 and TRBJ2-1, with D tentatively TRBD1 (5 bases). Germline V gives CDR1 LGHNA, CDR2 YNFKEQ. CDR3 size: 16 residues. With 2 bases removed from V and 0 bases from J, the gap between germline ends came to 11 bases. In DNA, the CDR3 is TGTGCCAGCAGCCAATCGGACAAGAACTCCTACAATGAGCAGTTCTTC. This translates into CASSQSDKNSYNEQFF.

V and J are TRBV18 and TRBJ1-1; 8 nucleotides align to TRBD1. Germline assignment: CDR1 KGHSH and CDR2 LQKENI. The CDR3 is 12 amino acids. Trimming cost V 5 bases and J 8 bases; bases outside gene matches: 4. The DNA for the CDR3 is TGTGCCAGCTCAACGGGGACAGGAGAAGCTTTCTTT. It is translated as CASSTGTGEAFF.

A word on this clone: The junction shows a germline mismatch at one end, possibly a read error. The chain has TRBV11-3 and TRBJ2-5; the D is unclear. The CDR3 covers 11 residues. The germline gives CDR1 SGHNT, CDR2 YENEEA. Here the CDR3 reads CARSYRGTQYF. The CDR3 DNA is TGTGCCAGAAGCTATAGAGGGACCCAGTACTTC.

V gene TRBV18 combines with J gene TRBJ2-1; 7 nucleotides align to TRBD1. V shed 4 bases and J 4 bases; nucleotides not matched to a gene: 4. The germline V gene encodes CDR1 KGHSH and CDR2 LQKENI. The CDR3 totals 14 residues. CDR3 residues: CASSQGGTYNEQFF. CDR3 nucleotide sequence: TGTGCCAGCTCACAAGGGGGCACTTACAATGAGCAGTTCTTC. The full variable domain, rest sourced from reference TRBV18 and TRBJ2-1, is NAGVMQNPRHLVRRRGQEARLRCSPMKGHSHVYWYRQLPEEGLKFMVYLQKENIIDESGMPKERFSAEFPKEGPSILRIQQVVRGDSAAYFCASSQGGTYNEQFFGPGTRLTVL.

CDR3 residues: CASSIGPAGGGFSYEQYF. In DNA, the CDR3 is TGTGCCAGCTCAATAGGACCAGCGGGAGGAGGCTTCTCCTACGAGCAGTACTTC. The chain is built from TRBV18 and TRBJ2-7, with TRBD2 identical over 9 bases. CDR1 and CDR2 from the germline V gene are KGHSH and LQKENI. This CDR3 contains 18 residues. V was pared by 5 bases and J by 0 bases, with 14 bases of the junction left unmatched.

The J gene is TRBJ2-3, the V gene TRBV4-1; D ambiguous. This CDR3 spans 15 amino acids. The V end was cut by 0 bases, the J end by 0 bases, with 7 bases between. Germline lookup yields CDR1 MGHRA and CDR2 YSYEKL. For the CDR3, the DNA is TGCGCCAGCAGCCAAGATCTGCTAAGCACAGATACGCAGTATTTT. Its protein is CASSQDLLSTDTQYF.

The gene calls are TRBV5-1 and TRBJ2-7, with 10 bases matching TRBD2. CDR3 length: 16 residues. CDR1 SGHRS and CDR2 YFSETQ come from the germline V gene. J lost 4 bases, V lost 7 bases, and 14 bases had no gene match. The CDR3 region is CASRIAGGGLGYEQYF. In DNA form, the CDR3 reads TGCGCCAGCCGAATAGCGGGGGGAGGTCTCGGTTACGAGCAGTACTTC. The variable domain in full, with the rest retrieved from reference TRBV5-1 and TRBJ2-7, is KAGVTQTPRYLIKTRGQQVTLSCSPISGHRSVSWYQQTPGQGLQFLFEYFSETQRNKGNFPGRFSGRQFSNSRSEMNVSTLELGDSALYLCASRIAGGGLGYEQYFGPGTRLTVT.

The V gene is TRBV11-3, the J gene TRBJ1-1, with 12 bases aligning to TRBD1. Per germline, CDR1 SGHNT and CDR2 YENEEA. V dropped 4 bases and J dropped 11; count of bases not matched to a gene: 8. The CDR3 runs 14 residues. CDR3 bases: TGTGCCAGCAGCTCGCGGGACAGGGGGCCCGGCGCTTTCTTT. Its translation: CASSSRDRGPGAFF.

To note about this clone: At one boundary the junction diverges from the germline segment, which might be a read error. The J gene is TRBJ2-5, the V gene TRBV18; no definite D call. The CDR3 sequence is 11 residues long. CDR1 KGHSH and CDR2 LQKENI come from the germline V gene. The DNA for the CDR3 is TGTGCCAGCTCACCCGCAGAGGCCCAGTACTTC. Protein product: CASSPAEAQYF.

The chain has TRBV2 and TRBJ2-6; 13 nucleotides align to TRBD2. The V gene end was trimmed by 7 bases and the J gene end by 4 bases; junction bases not matched to a gene: 7. This CDR3 comprises 17 residues. Germline CDR1 is SNHLY and CDR2 is FYNNEI. CDR3 residues: CASKSGLAGTGANVLTF. The CDR3 DNA sequence: TGTGCCAGCAAATCGGGACTAGCGGGGACCGGGGCCAACGTCCTGACTTTC. Together with reference TRBV2 and TRBJ2-6, the CDR3 gives the full variable domain: EPEVTQTPSHQVTQMGQEVILRCVPISNHLYFYWYRQILGQKVEFLVSFYNNEISEKSEIFDDQFSVERPDGSNFTLKIRSTKLEDSAMYFCASKSGLAGTGANVLTFGAGSRLTVL.